This is a list of T cell receptor beta chains from one sample in a study of T cells in localized non-small cell lung cancer. Assay: immunoSEQ multiplex PCR; the TCRdb copy retains only in-frame clones and omits some. The sample lists around 96,000 clones; just over 90% were seen once. Sequencing used PBMCs, obtained before any cancer treatment. The receptors originated from a woman aged 40 to 75 with stage II squamous cell lung carcinoma. CDR3s include the opening cysteine and the closing phenylalanine or tryptophan. D genes are given only for firm matches. Only some rows state a clone size, as once, few, many or a class for expanded clones.

CDR3 DNA: TGTGCCAGCAGCTTAGGGTCCGGGACAGGGGACGAAAAACTGTTTTTT; CDR3 protein: CASSLGSGTGDEKLFF; J gene: TRBJ1-4; V gene: TRBV7-8; D gene: TRBD1; clone size: -
CDR3 DNA: TGTGCCACCAGCAGCGATTTCTCTGGGGCCAACGTCCTGACTTTC; CDR3 protein: CATSSDFSGANVLTF; J gene: TRBJ2-6; V gene: TRBV15; D gene: -; clone size: -
CDR3 DNA: TGTGCCAGCAGCTTGCTAGGTCCCGGGGATACGCAGTATTTT; CDR3 protein: CASSLLGPGDTQYF; J gene: TRBJ2-3; V gene: TRBV5-4; D gene: -; clone size: -
CDR3 DNA: TGTGCCACCAGCATCCGACTAGCGGGGATGGAGACCCAGTACTTC; CDR3 protein: CATSIRLAGMETQYF; J gene: TRBJ2-5; V gene: TRBV15; D gene: TRBD2; clone size: -
CDR3 DNA: TGTGCCAGTAGTATACAAGGGTCAGACAGACCACAATACGAGCAGTACTTC; CDR3 protein: CASSIQGSDRPQYEQYF; J gene: TRBJ2-7; V gene: TRBV19; D gene: -; clone size: -
CDR3 DNA: TGTGCCAGCATCCAGGGGGTGGGCCGGGGCTACACCTTC; CDR3 protein: CASIQGVGRGYTF; J gene: TRBJ1-2; V gene: TRBV6-6; D gene: TRBD1; clone size: few
CDR3 DNA: TGTGCCATCAGTGAAGTAGACACTCCCCGGGGAGAGACCCAGTACTTC; CDR3 protein: CAISEVDTPRGETQYF; J gene: TRBJ2-5; V gene: TRBV10-3; D gene: -; clone size: -
CDR3 DNA: TGCGCCAGCAGCTTGAGGGGGGTAAACACTGAAGCTTTCTTT; CDR3 protein: CASSLRGVNTEAFF; J gene: TRBJ1-1; V gene: TRBV5-1; D gene: -; clone size: -
CDR3 DNA: TGTGCCAGCAGCCAGGGGATCGACTATGGCTACACCTTC; CDR3 protein: CASSQGIDYGYTF; J gene: TRBJ1-2; V gene: TRBV7-8; D gene: -; clone size: -
CDR3 DNA: TGCGCCAGCAGCTTGGCTCCCGACAGGGGCCTTTATAACTATGGCTACACCTTC; CDR3 protein: CASSLAPDRGLYNYGYTF; J gene: TRBJ1-2; V gene: TRBV5-1; D gene: TRBD1; clone size: -
CDR3 DNA: TGTGCCAGCAGTGGAAGCGTAAGAAACAATGAGCAGTTCTTC; CDR3 protein: CASSGSVRNNEQFF; J gene: TRBJ2-1; V gene: TRBV2; D gene: -; clone size: few
CDR3 DNA: TGTGCCAGCAGTGAAGCGCTCAGGGGATCCGATACGCAGTATTTT; CDR3 protein: CASSEALRGSDTQYF; J gene: TRBJ2-3; V gene: TRBV6-1; D gene: -; clone size: -
CDR3 DNA: TGTGCCAGCAGCTTAAGAGGGGGCTCCTTGAACACTGAAGCTTTCTTT; CDR3 protein: CASSLRGGSLNTEAFF; J gene: TRBJ1-1; V gene: TRBV5-6; D gene: TRBD1; clone size: many
CDR3 DNA: TGCGCCAGCACCCTAGGGGTTAACACTGAAGCTTTCTTT; CDR3 protein: CASTLGVNTEAFF; J gene: TRBJ1-1; V gene: TRBV4-1; D gene: -; clone size: medium-sized
CDR3 DNA: TGTGCCATCAGGGATAAGAGTACTAGCGGGGGTACCGGGGAGCTGTTTTTT; CDR3 protein: CAIRDKSTSGGTGELFF; J gene: TRBJ2-2; V gene: TRBV10-3; D gene: TRBD2; clone size: -
CDR3 DNA: TGCGCCAGCAGCCTGGAGGTAGCGGAGCTCAATGAGCAGTTCTTC; CDR3 protein: CASSLEVAELNEQFF; J gene: TRBJ2-1; V gene: TRBV5-1; D gene: -; clone size: -
CDR3 DNA: TGTGCCAGCACCCAGACAGCGTTGAACACTGAAGCTTTCTTT; CDR3 protein: CASTQTALNTEAFF; J gene: TRBJ1-1; V gene: TRBV6-1; D gene: -; clone size: -
CDR3 DNA: TGCGCCAGCAGCCCCACCGGGATTGGGACCGGGGAGCTGTTTTTT; CDR3 protein: CASSPTGIGTGELFF; J gene: TRBJ2-2; V gene: TRBV5-1; D gene: -; clone size: -
CDR3 DNA: TGTGCCAGCAGCTCAGGTAGCCCAGGAAACACCATATATTTT; CDR3 protein: CASSSGSPGNTIYF; J gene: TRBJ1-3; V gene: TRBV5-8; D gene: -; clone size: -
CDR3 DNA: TGTGCCAGCAGTGAAGGAAGGATTGAGCAGTTCTTC; CDR3 protein: CASSEGRIEQFF; J gene: TRBJ2-1; V gene: TRBV2; D gene: -; clone size: -
CDR3 DNA: TGTGCCACCGGGCGAAAGGGGGATTACAATGAGCAGTTCTTC; CDR3 protein: CATGRKGDYNEQFF; J gene: TRBJ2-1; V gene: TRBV15; D gene: -; clone size: -
CDR3 DNA: TGTGCCAGCAGTTACGGGACAGGGAACACCGGGGAGCTGTTTTTT; CDR3 protein: CASSYGTGNTGELFF; J gene: TRBJ2-2; V gene: TRBV6-5; D gene: TRBD1; clone size: -
CDR3 DNA: TGTGCCAGCAGGCCGACTATCCAGGAGACCCAGTACTTC; CDR3 protein: CASRPTIQETQYF; J gene: TRBJ2-5; V gene: TRBV6-5; D gene: -; clone size: -
CDR3 DNA: TGTGCCAGCAGCGTAGAAGGGGGACACCTCTCTGGGGCCAACGTCCTGACTTTC; CDR3 protein: CASSVEGGHLSGANVLTF; J gene: TRBJ2-6; V gene: TRBV9; D gene: -; clone size: -
CDR3 DNA: TGTGCCAGCAGCCAAGAGAAACGGGTTAAGTCTCCCTACGAGCAGTACTTC; CDR3 protein: CASSQEKRVKSPYEQYF; J gene: TRBJ2-7; V gene: TRBV4-2; D gene: -; clone size: -
CDR3 DNA: TGTGCCAGCAGCCAGGGCGGGTCGGGTAGGGCAGATACGCAGTATTTT; CDR3 protein: CASSQGGSGRADTQYF; J gene: TRBJ2-3; V gene: TRBV4-2; D gene: -; clone size: -
CDR3 DNA: TGTGCCAGCCGGACAGCCGGGGCTGGAAACACCATATATTTT; CDR3 protein: CASRTAGAGNTIYF; J gene: TRBJ1-3; V gene: TRBV19; D gene: -; clone size: -
CDR3 DNA: TGTGCCAGCAGGTTCGGCTTCATGAACACTGAAGCTTTCTTT; CDR3 protein: CASRFGFMNTEAFF; J gene: TRBJ1-1; V gene: TRBV2; D gene: -; clone size: -
CDR3 DNA: TGTGCCAGCAGGGGTAGGGGCAGCACTGAAGCTTTCTTT; CDR3 protein: CASRGRGSTEAFF; J gene: TRBJ1-1; V gene: TRBV25-1; D gene: -; clone size: -
CDR3 DNA: TGTGCCACCAGCAGAGATCCGGGAGCGGGCTCCTACGAGCAGTACTTC; CDR3 protein: CATSRDPGAGSYEQYF; J gene: TRBJ2-7; V gene: TRBV15; D gene: -; clone size: -
CDR3 DNA: TGTGCCAGCAGTTCCGGGACAGGGGACAACGAGCAGTACTTC; CDR3 protein: CASSSGTGDNEQYF; J gene: TRBJ2-7; V gene: TRBV2; D gene: TRBD1; clone size: -
CDR3 DNA: TGTGCCAGCTCACCAAAGGACTATAATTCACCCCTCCACTTT; CDR3 protein: CASSPKDYNSPLHF; J gene: TRBJ1-6; V gene: TRBV18; D gene: -; clone size: -
CDR3 DNA: TGTGCCAGCAGCTCAGACAGGGCTAGCACAGATACGCAGTATTTT; CDR3 protein: CASSSDRASTDTQYF; J gene: TRBJ2-3; V gene: TRBV11-3; D gene: TRBD1; clone size: -
CDR3 DNA: TGTGCCATCAGCCGACAGCTTAAATCCCTGGGGATTCAGTACTTC; CDR3 protein: CAISRQLKSLGIQYF; J gene: TRBJ2-4; V gene: TRBV28; D gene: -; clone size: -
CDR3 DNA: TGTGCCAGCAGTGGAGGGGCGGCTGAGCAGTTCTTC; CDR3 protein: CASSGGAAEQFF; J gene: TRBJ2-1; V gene: TRBV25-1; D gene: -; clone size: once
CDR3 DNA: TGTGCCAGCAGCTTGGGGGACAGGGGGCTGGAAAAACTGTTTTTT; CDR3 protein: CASSLGDRGLEKLFF; J gene: TRBJ1-4; V gene: TRBV5-8; D gene: TRBD1; clone size: -
CDR3 DNA: TGCAGCGTTGAATCTCTTAACTATGGCTACACCTTC; CDR3 protein: CSVESLNYGYTF; J gene: TRBJ1-2; V gene: TRBV29-1; D gene: -; clone size: once
CDR3 DNA: TGTGCCAGCGGGTTCGCCACTGAAGCTTTCTTT; CDR3 protein: CASGFATEAFF; J gene: TRBJ1-1; V gene: TRBV7-8; D gene: -; clone size: once
CDR3 DNA: TGCGCCAGCAGCCAAGAAGACAGGGGAAACTACGAGCAGTACTTC; CDR3 protein: CASSQEDRGNYEQYF; J gene: TRBJ2-7; V gene: TRBV4-1; D gene: TRBD1; clone size: -
CDR3 DNA: TGTGCCAGCAGTGATGGGGCAGGGGGACGGCGTAATCAGCCCCAGCATTTT; CDR3 protein: CASSDGAGGRRNQPQHF; J gene: TRBJ1-5; V gene: TRBV2; D gene: TRBD1; clone size: -
CDR3 DNA: TGTGCCACCAGCAGCCCTCTGGGCGGGAGAACAGATACGCAGTATTTT; CDR3 protein: CATSSPLGGRTDTQYF; J gene: TRBJ2-3; V gene: TRBV15; D gene: TRBD2; clone size: -
CDR3 DNA: TGTGCCAGTAGTATAGGGAACAGGGTAAGGGGTGAAGCTTTCTTT; CDR3 protein: CASSIGNRVRGEAFF; J gene: TRBJ1-1; V gene: TRBV19; D gene: -; clone size: -
CDR3 DNA: TGTGCCAGCAGCAAGGAAGCTAGCGGAGGGGGGACAGATACGCAGTATTTT; CDR3 protein: CASSKEASGGGTDTQYF; J gene: TRBJ2-3; V gene: TRBV21-1; D gene: -; clone size: -
CDR3 DNA: TGTGCCAGCAGTGATTGGAACACCGGGGAGCTGTTTTTT; CDR3 protein: CASSDWNTGELFF; J gene: TRBJ2-2; V gene: TRBV6-1; D gene: -; clone size: -
CDR3 DNA: TGTGCCAGCAGCTTAACAGGAACCAATTCACCCCTCCACTTT; CDR3 protein: CASSLTGTNSPLHF; J gene: TRBJ1-6; V gene: TRBV5-6; D gene: -; clone size: -